Shown below are 27 T cell receptor beta chains from a single sample sequenced in a study of blood T cell repertoires in COVID-19. The method was immunoSEQ multiplex PCR; TCRdb's version includes in-frame clones alone and lacks a portion of them. The sample holds roughly 100,000 clones; 88% are singletons and the top ten take 7% to 8.5%. Sequenced: peripheral blood. The receptor source for this set is a woman in her 70s with acute or convalescent COVID-19.

The chain combines TRBV27 with TRBJ1-2; 9 bases match TRBD1. CDR3 length: 14 residues. With 6 bases clipped from V and 3 bases from J, the junction kept 5 bases outside the gene matches. CDR1 and CDR2 (germline): MNHEY, SMNVEV (reference sequence). The CDR3 loop reads CASSPTGGDYGYTF. The CDR3 nucleotides read TGTGCCAGCAGCCCGACAGGGGGAGACTATGGCTACACCTTC.

This chain joins TRBV7-9 and TRBJ1-2; no firm D call. This CDR3 region has 13 residues. Germline values: CDR1 SEHNR, CDR2 FQNEAQ (reference sequence). Trimming pared 2 bases from V and 6 bases from J, leaving 10 bases between. The CDR3 protein is CASSLRGQDGYTF. The CDR3, as DNA: TGTGCCAGCAGCTTAAGAGGGCAGGATGGCTACACCTTC.

This rearrangement joins TRBV9 to TRBJ1-1; D gene ambiguous. Germline CDR1 and CDR2: SGDLS and YYNGEE. Trimming left V 4 bases short and J 0 bases short, with 13 bases between. The CDR3 length is 15 residues. DNA of the CDR3: TGTGCCAGCAGCCCCACGTCCTATCTGAACACTGAAGCTTTCTTT. It specifies CASSPTSYLNTEAFF.

The J gene is TRBJ2-6, the V gene TRBV5-1; unclear D gene. The V end lost 1 base, the J end lost 0 bases, and 8 bases lay between the germline ends. Germline CDR1 reads SGHRS; CDR2 reads YFSETQ. The CDR3 is 16 amino acids. The CDR3 DNA reads TGCGCCAGCAGCTTGACACCTTCCTCTGGGGCCAACGTCCTGACTTTC. It yields the protein CASSLTPSSGANVLTF.

The rearrangement links TRBV24-1 to TRBJ1-3; 7 bases map to TRBD1. This CDR3 spans 15 amino acids. Germline assignment: CDR1 KGHDR and CDR2 SFDVKD. V was clipped by 3 bases and J by 3 bases; unmatched bases: 4. The CDR3 loop is CATSDEGAGGNTIYF. The CDR3 DNA sequence: TGTGCCACCAGTGATGAGGGGGCTGGTGGAAACACCATATATTTT.

This clone was seen a handful of times. The rearrangement uses TRBV5-1 and TRBJ2-4; TRBD1 matches 10 bases. The CDR3 length is 16 residues. Per germline, CDR1 SGHRS and CDR2 YFSETQ. The V gene end was trimmed by 4 bases and the J gene end by 2 bases; junction bases not matched to a gene: 6. The CDR3 sequence is CASSHGTGVSKNIQYF. CDR3 sequence (DNA): TGCGCCAGCAGCCATGGGACAGGGGTGTCCAAAAACATTCAGTACTTC.

The J gene is TRBJ2-5, the V gene TRBV6-6; the match to TRBD1 covers 7 bases. The V gene end was trimmed by 10 bases and the J gene end by 6 bases; junction bases not matched to a gene: 11. Germline-derived CDR1 and CDR2 are MNHNY and SVGAGI (reference sequence). The CDR3 spans 13 residues. Here the CDR3 reads CATTSTGYQTQYF. The CDR3 DNA sequence: TGTGCCACCACTTCGACAGGGTATCAGACCCAGTACTTC.

This chain links TRBV6-5 with TRBJ1-2; possible D gene TRBD1, 6 bases. The V and J ends lost 2 bases and 8 bases respectively, with 15 bases between them. The germline CDR1 and CDR2 sequences are MNHEY and SVGAGI. The CDR3 contains 14 residues. The CDR3 protein is CASSYEGGVNGYTF. The CDR3 region has the DNA TGTGCCAGCAGTTACGAAGGGGGGGTAAACGGCTACACCTTC.

The chain carries TRBV11-2 and TRBJ1-5; 10 bases agree with TRBD1. The CDR3 contains 15 residues. In germline, CDR1 is SGHAT, CDR2 FQNNGV. The V segment lost 3 bases and the J segment 4 bases; nucleotides outside the gene matches: 3. CDR3 sequence: CASSLSDRGNQPQHF. The DNA for the CDR3 is TGTGCCAGCAGCTTGTCGGACAGGGGGAATCAGCCCCAGCATTTT.

This chain joins TRBV5-1 and TRBJ2-5, with 13 bases aligning to TRBD2. Germline CDR1 SGHRS, CDR2 YFSETQ. Losses at the gene ends were 5 bases for V and 4 bases for J; bases not matched to a gene: 5. The CDR3 extends over 15 amino acids. The CDR3 sequence is CASSATSGRPETQYF. DNA for the CDR3: TGCGCCAGCAGTGCGACTAGCGGGAGGCCAGAGACCCAGTACTTC. The whole variable domain, remainder taken from reference TRBV5-1 and TRBJ2-5, is KAGVTQTPRYLIKTRGQQVTLSCSPISGHRSVSWYQQTPGQGLQFLFEYFSETQRNKGNFPGRFSGRQFSNSRSEMNVSTLELGDSALYLCASSATSGRPETQYFGPGTRLLVL.

This clone was picked up one time. The genes are TRBV6-1 and TRBJ2-1; D is possibly TRBD1 (5 bases). The CDR3 has 15 amino acids. The germline gives CDR1 MNHNS, CDR2 SASEGT. The V and J ends lost 3 bases and 0 bases respectively, with 9 bases between them. The CDR3 DNA reads as TGTGCCAGCAGTGAGGGGCTCCACTCCTACAATGAGCAGTTCTTC. It encodes CASSEGLHSYNEQFF.

The CDR3 DNA reads TGTGCCAGCAGCTTTTTACAGGGCTTTGGAAACACCATATATTTT. This gives the protein CASSFLQGFGNTIYF. The chain carries TRBV11-2 and TRBJ1-3; D is possibly TRBD1 (6 bases). The CDR3 has 15 residues. Germline assignment: CDR1 SGHAT and CDR2 FQNNGV. V was pared by 3 bases and J by 3 bases, with 12 bases between.

With respect to this clone: The identical CDR3 is also encoded by other nucleotide sequences in the sample. This chain's CDR3 is CASSLSGSSYNEQFF. The CDR3 nucleotides are TGTGCCAGCAGCTTAAGCGGTAGCTCCTACAATGAGCAGTTCTTC. The chain links TRBV27 to TRBJ2-1; D is perhaps TRBD2 (5 bases). The germline V gene has CDR1 MNHEY and CDR2 SMNVEV (reference sequence). V gave up 6 bases and J gave up 0 bases, with 12 bases separating them. There are 15 residues in the CDR3.

The rearrangement links TRBV5-4 to TRBJ2-2; weak D call: TRBD1 (6 bases). Trimming took 4 bases from V and 1 from J, leaving 11 bases between them. The germline V gene encodes CDR1 SGHNT and CDR2 YYREEE (reference sequence). The CDR3 contains 15 residues. Written as DNA, the CDR3 is TGTGCCAGCAGCGGGGGCGCGGGGAACACCGGGGAGCTGTTTTTT. This translates into CASSGGAGNTGELFF.

This chain joins TRBV15 and TRBJ2-7; D is perhaps TRBD1 (5 bases). Trimming removed 5 bases from V and 1 base from J, with 9 bases in between. Germline V gene sequence: CDR1 LNHNV, CDR2 YYDKDF (reference sequence). The CDR3 is 13 residues long. CDR3 coding DNA: TGTGCCACCAGCCCCAGGGTTTCCTACGAGCAGTACTTC. Translation gives CATSPRVSYEQYF.

The chain uses TRBV6-6 and TRBJ1-1, with no clear D. There are 13 residues in the CDR3. The V end was cut by 1 base, the J end by 3 bases, with 6 bases between. Germline CDR1 reads MNHNY; CDR2 reads SVGAGI (reference sequence). The CDR3 spells CASSYLGDTEAFF. CDR3 DNA: TGTGCCAGCAGTTACTTGGGAGACACTGAAGCTTTCTTT.

This chain joins TRBV10-1 and TRBJ2-1; TRBD2 matches 8 bases. Looked up from germline, CDR1 is WNHNN and CDR2 is SYGVQD (reference sequence). This CDR3 is built from 16 residues. With V trimmed by 3 bases and J by 5 bases, 9 bases remained unmatched. CDR3 protein: CASSEDPRGANNEQFF. The CDR3 region has the DNA TGCGCCAGCAGTGAAGACCCGCGGGGGGCCAACAATGAGCAGTTCTTC.

V gene TRBV5-6 combines with J gene TRBJ2-3; TRBD2 agrees at 12 bases. Germline-derived CDR1 and CDR2 are SGHDT and YYEEEE. V was pared by 0 bases and J by 5 bases, with 4 bases of the junction left unmatched. The CDR3 has 16 residues. The CDR3 spells CASSLALAGGRDTQYF. In DNA form, the CDR3 reads TGTGCCAGCAGCTTGGCGCTAGCGGGGGGGCGAGATACGCAGTATTTT.

This clone is a singleton in its sample. V usage is TRBV11-3 and J usage is TRBJ1-1, with D perhaps TRBD1 (5 bases). Germline V gene lookup returns CDR1 SGHNT and CDR2 YENEEA. This CDR3 spans 12 amino acids. The V end was cut by 5 bases, the J end by 5 bases, with 9 bases between. CDR3 bases: TGTGCCAGCAGCCTCGACAGTACTGAAGCTTTCTTT. Translation: CASSLDSTEAFF.

In its sample, this clone was seen once. The chain joins TRBV11-2 to TRBJ2-3, with TRBD2 matching 7 bases. Germline V lookup: CDR1 SGHAT, CDR2 FQNNGV. Losses at the gene ends were 1 base for V and 3 bases for J; bases not matched to a gene: 10. This CDR3 is built from 17 residues. CDR3 sequence reads: CASSLVQPGRETDTQYF. CDR3 bases: TGTGCCAGCAGCTTAGTACAGCCGGGGAGGGAAACAGATACGCAGTATTTT.

In DNA, the CDR3 is TGTGCCAGCAGCGTAGAGGCTAGCGGGGGGTATCGGAATGAGCAGTTCTTC. It yields the protein CASSVEASGGYRNEQFF. The rearrangement joins TRBV9 to TRBJ2-1; 11 positions agree with TRBD2. Trimming removed 0 bases from V and 7 bases from J; junction bases left unmatched: 9. This CDR3 region has 17 residues. Germline V gene sequence: CDR1 SGDLS, CDR2 YYNGEE.

CDR3 in amino acids: CSVPGLAGGPEQFF. CDR3 in DNA: TGCAGCGTTCCAGGACTAGCGGGAGGGCCTGAGCAGTTCTTC. The chain employs TRBV29-1 and TRBJ2-1; 15 bases are a match to TRBD2. The trim removed 5 bases at V and 9 bases at J, leaving 5 bases unmatched. The length of the CDR3 is 14 residues. CDR1 and CDR2 (germline): SQVTM, ANQGSEA.

This chain uses TRBV19 with TRBJ1-1, with a tentative D call TRBD1 (6 bases). Germline CDR1 is LNHDA and CDR2 is SQIVND (reference sequence). The CDR3 has 14 amino acids. Trimming took 10 bases from V and 5 from J, leaving 20 bases between them. The CDR3 protein is CATLTGQTGTEAFF. The DNA for the CDR3 is TGTGCCACTCTAACCGGACAGACGGGAACTGAAGCTTTCTTT.

The chain joins TRBV6-5 to TRBJ2-3; D not certain. This CDR3 has 13 residues. V gave up 5 bases and J gave up 4 bases, with 10 bases separating them. CDR1 is MNHEY, CDR2 SVGAGI, per germline. CDR3 loop: CASSITLADTQYF. The CDR3 DNA reads TGTGCCAGCAGTATAACTTTGGCAGATACGCAGTATTTT.

The chain carries TRBV7-9 and TRBJ1-2; possible D gene TRBD1, 5 bases. This CDR3 has 14 amino acids. In germline, CDR1 is SEHNR, CDR2 FQNEAQ (reference sequence). V lost 1 base, J lost 5 bases, and 11 bases lay in between. This CDR3 is CASSLGTGGYGYTF. The DNA for the CDR3 is TGTGCCAGCAGCTTAGGAACAGGTGGATATGGCTACACCTTC. Full variable domain (rest looked up from reference TRBV7-9 and TRBJ1-2): DTGVSQNPRHKITKRGQNVTFRCDPISEHNRLYWYRQTLGQGPEFLTYFQNEAQLEKSRLLSDRFSAERPKGSFSTLEIQRTEQGDSAMYLCASSLGTGGYGYTFGSGTRLTVV.

The gene calls are TRBV3-1 (or the pseudogene TRBV3-2) and TRBJ2-7; 8 bases map to TRBD2. From germline, CDR1 is LGHDT and CDR2 YNNKEL (reference sequence). Trimming cost V 2 bases and J 5 bases; bases outside gene matches: 8. This CDR3 is built from 15 residues. The CDR3 sequence: CASSQRGGRIDEQYF. For the CDR3, the DNA is TGTGCCAGCAGCCAACGTGGCGGGAGGATAGACGAGCAGTACTTC.

The chain links TRBV7-9 to TRBJ2-3; D might be TRBD1 (6 bases). Germline V lookup: CDR1 SEHNR, CDR2 FQNEAQ (reference sequence). The V end was cut by 4 bases, the J end by 4 bases, with 15 bases between. The CDR3 contains 15 residues. The CDR3 loop reads CASSYYREQADTQYF. The CDR3 DNA reads as TGTGCCAGCAGCTACTACAGGGAACAGGCAGATACGCAGTATTTT.